Described below is a single T cell receptor beta chain sequence and its context. Its specificity is unknown. PCR used 60 Vbeta primers and 13 Jbeta primers. The repertoire was sequenced with immunoSEQ multiplex PCR; TCRdb's copy has only in-frame clones and lacks some. The data show some 51,000 clones, with around 79% seen just once and around 2.4% held by the top ten. These data belong to a study of cytomegalovirus exposure and HLA in healthy donors. General study points: 87-base-pair reads could not separate some V segments, including TRBV6-2 and TRBV6-3. Rarity held for most TCR sequences, but there were some public TCRs that occurred in many donors. The classifier was said to identify cytomegalovirus status with high specificity and sensitivity.

CDR3 length equals 13 residues. Germline V gene lookup returns CDR1 MDHEN and CDR2 SYDVKM. V was cut by 4 bases and J by 3 bases, with 9 bases left in between. Sequencing input: PBMCs. The clonotype originates from a female donor in good health and CMV-seronegative. The chain combines TRBV28 with TRBJ1-1; D possibly corresponds to TRBD1 (5 bases). In DNA form, the CDR3 reads TGTGCCAGCAGTTACGGGGGGGACACTGAAGCTTTCTTT. As protein: CASSYGGDTEAFF.